This T cell receptor (beta chain) derives from a study of spatial heterogeneity in lung cancer. The CDR3 runs to 13 residues. CDR1 MDHEN and CDR2 SYDVKM come from the germline V gene. V lost 10 bases and J lost 0, with 7 bases in between. This clonotype appeared many times. Its matching antigen is unknown. Study-level results: Higher tumor mutation counts went along with higher counts of expanded intratumoral alpha and beta TCRs.

TCRdb re-called the 5' RACE reads through MiXCR, storing one row per CDR3 protein. The data contain some 100,000 distinct CDR3 sequences, 3.5% to 5% of them seen just once; the ten biggest clones take up 21%. The time point was: sample taken at primary tumor resection. The material was lung tumor tissue, obtained at surgery. The V call is TRBV28, the J call TRBJ2-6; no clear D gene. The TCR was taken from a male donor with early-stage non-small cell lung cancer. Here the CDR3 reads CATRYSGANVLTF. CDR3 DNA: TGTGCCACCCGCTACTCTGGGGCCAACGTCCTGACTTTC.